This passage covers 14 T cell receptor beta chains from one sample sequenced in a study of cytomegalovirus exposure and HLA in healthy donors. Amplification used 60 Vbeta primers and 13 Jbeta primers. Assay used: immunoSEQ multiplex PCR; TCRdb lists only in-frame clones, some missing. The profile covers 250,000 to 300,000 clones, with about nine tenths appearing a single time and roughly 1.5% taken by the ten largest. Sequencing input: PBMCs. These receptors all stem from a girl aged 2-10 years in good health and CMV-seronegative.

DNA for the CDR3: TGTGCCAGCAGCTCACAAAAGGGGGATATGACCGGGGAGCTGTTTTTT. The encoded protein is CASSSQKGDMTGELFF. The V and J genes are TRBV11-2 and TRBJ2-2, with D maybe TRBD1 (6 bases). The CDR3 has 16 residues. V lost 4 bases and J 5 bases, leaving 17 bases between the germline ends. The V gene's germline CDR1 is SGHAT and CDR2 FQNNGV.

The CDR3 DNA sequence: TGTGCCAGCAGAGGGGGAACCTACGAGCAGTACTTC. As protein: CASRGGTYEQYF. V gene TRBV28 combines with J gene TRBJ2-7, with D possibly TRBD1 on 6 matching bases. The ends were cut back, 6 bases at V and 2 bases at J, with 8 bases in the middle. This CDR3 spans 12 amino acids. Germline CDR1 reads MDHEN; CDR2 reads SYDVKM.

V usage is TRBV28 and J usage is TRBJ1-5; D remains ambiguous. CDR1 MDHEN and CDR2 SYDVKM come from the germline V gene. CDR3 length: 15 residues. Trimming left V 2 bases short and J 1 base short, with 9 bases between. In DNA form, the CDR3 reads TGTGCCAGCAGTTTAAGAGGGCTGAGCAATCAGCCCCAGCATTTT. The encoded protein is CASSLRGLSNQPQHF.

V and J are TRBV6-5 and TRBJ2-2, with D possibly TRBD1 on 5 matching bases. V was pared by 6 bases and J by 0 bases, with 8 bases between. CDR3 length: 14 amino acids. Per the germline V gene, CDR1 is MNHEY and CDR2 is SVGAGI. The CDR3 is CASRETANTGELFF. The CDR3 DNA sequence: TGTGCCAGCAGGGAGACAGCGAACACCGGGGAGCTGTTTTTT.

The rearrangement joins TRBV7-2 to TRBJ2-3; 9 bases fit TRBD2. V was clipped by 6 bases and J by 0 bases; unmatched bases: 7. Germline V gene data show CDR1 as SGHTA and CDR2 as FQGNSA. This CDR3 is built from 16 residues. CDR3 DNA: TGTGCCAGCAGGATGACTAGCGGCCCGAGCACAGATACGCAGTATTTT. Its protein product is CASRMTSGPSTDTQYF.

The V and J genes are TRBV6-5 and TRBJ1-1; D may be TRBD1 (5 bases). The CDR3 has 15 residues. Germline values: CDR1 MNHEY, CDR2 SVGAGI. V lost 4 bases and J 1 base, leaving 13 bases between the germline ends. CDR3 DNA sequence: TGTGCCAGCAGTTCGTCTGGAGGGGAGAACACTGAAGCTTTCTTT. The encoded protein is CASSSSGGENTEAFF.

The rearrangement joins TRBV19 to TRBJ1-5; D might be TRBD1 (5 bases). V was trimmed by 5 bases and J by 3 bases, leaving 14 bases between them. The CDR3 sequence is 15 residues long. In germline, CDR1 is LNHDA, CDR2 SQIVND (reference sequence). The CDR3 nucleotides are TGTGCCAGTAGTGAAGTTCAGGGCCCCAATCAGCCCCAGCATTTT. Translation gives CASSEVQGPNQPQHF.

Comment on this clone: The junction does not match germline at one end; this may be a read error. This chain joins TRBV10-3 and TRBJ1-1, with D uncertain. The CDR3 sequence is 11 residues long. The V gene's germline CDR1 is ENHRY and CDR2 SYGVKD. CDR3 protein: CAVSGSYEAFF. The CDR3 DNA reads TGTGCCGTCAGTGGGAGTTATGAAGCTTTCTTT.

The chain is built from TRBV27 and TRBJ2-7; 13 bases match TRBD2. CDR3 length: 15 residues. Germline CDR1 is MNHEY and CDR2 is SMNVEV (reference sequence). J was trimmed by 4 bases and V by 2 bases; bases with no gene match: 2. CDR3 residues: CASSLGTSGDYEQYF. The CDR3 coding sequence is TGTGCCAGCAGTTTAGGGACTAGCGGGGATTACGAGCAGTACTTC.

The genes are TRBV6-6 and TRBJ1-5; 7 nucleotides align to TRBD1. The CDR3 is 15 amino acids. Per germline, CDR1 MNHNY and CDR2 SVGAGI (reference sequence). V lost 4 bases, J lost 6 bases, and 9 bases stayed unmatched. The CDR3 here is CASSSRQGSSQPQHF. The CDR3 DNA is TGTGCCAGCAGTTCCAGACAGGGATCAAGTCAGCCCCAGCATTTT.

The CDR3 loop is CASSPRIAETYEQYF. CDR3 nucleotide sequence: TGTGCCAGCTCACCAAGGATAGCTGAGACCTACGAGCAGTACTTC. The chain recombines TRBV18 with TRBJ2-7; no clear D gene. Between the trimmed V and J ends, which lost 2 bases and 2 bases, there was a span of 13 bases. CDR3 length: 15 amino acids. In germline, CDR1 is KGHSH, CDR2 LQKENI. Using reference TRBV18 and TRBJ2-7 for the parts outside the CDR3, the full variable domain is NAGVMQNPRHLVRRRGQEARLRCSPMKGHSHVYWYRQLPEEGLKFMVYLQKENIIDESGMPKERFSAEFPKEGPSILRIQQVVRGDSAAYFCASSPRIAETYEQYFGPGTRLTVT.

J is TRBJ2-5 and V is TRBV5-8, with 8 bases identical to TRBD1. The J call may be wrong; the DNA end is better matched by TRBJ2-7. The CDR3 has 14 residues. Germline values: CDR1 SGHTS, CDR2 YDEGEE. CDR3 in DNA: TGTGCCAGCAGCAGATATACAGGGGGCTACGAGCAGTACTTC. This codes for CASSRYTGGYEQYF.

The rearrangement links TRBV14 to TRBJ2-7; a weak D match, TRBD1 (5 bases). Trimming left V 1 base short and J 1 base short, with 5 bases between. This CDR3 has 13 amino acids. Germline-derived CDR1 and CDR2 are SGHDN and FVKESK. As DNA, the CDR3 is TGTGCCAGCAGCCAAGGACAGTCCTACGAGCAGTACTTC. Protein product: CASSQGQSYEQYF.

The J gene is TRBJ2-1, the V gene TRBV18, with a possible D match to TRBD2 (5 bases). There are 16 residues in the CDR3. The germline V gene has CDR1 KGHSH and CDR2 LQKENI. The germline V and J ends were trimmed by 3 bases and 3 bases, with 15 bases remaining between them. The CDR3 sequence is CASSPTLLVNYNEQFF. Here the CDR3 DNA reads TGTGCCAGCTCACCGACCCTACTAGTAAACTACAATGAGCAGTTCTTC. The full variable domain, in which reference TRBV18 and TRBJ2-1 provide the parts outside the CDR3, is NAGVMQNPRHLVRRRGQEARLRCSPMKGHSHVYWYRQLPEEGLKFMVYLQKENIIDESGMPKERFSAEFPKEGPSILRIQQVVRGDSAAYFCASSPTLLVNYNEQFFGPGTRLTVL.